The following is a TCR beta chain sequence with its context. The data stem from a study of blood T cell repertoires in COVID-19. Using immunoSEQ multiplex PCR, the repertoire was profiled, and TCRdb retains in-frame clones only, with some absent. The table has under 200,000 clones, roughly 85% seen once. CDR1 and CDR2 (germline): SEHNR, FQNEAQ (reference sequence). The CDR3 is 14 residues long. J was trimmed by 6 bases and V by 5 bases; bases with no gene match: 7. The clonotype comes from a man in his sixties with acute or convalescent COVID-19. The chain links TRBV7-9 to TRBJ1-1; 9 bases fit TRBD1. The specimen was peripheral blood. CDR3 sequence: CASSQGQGLPEAFF. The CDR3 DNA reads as TGTGCCAGCAGCCAGGGACAGGGCTTACCTGAAGCTTTCTTT. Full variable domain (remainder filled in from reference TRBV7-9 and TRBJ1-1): DTGVSQNPRHKITKRGQNVTFRCDPISEHNRLYWYRQTLGQGPEFLTYFQNEAQLEKSRLLSDRFSAERPKGSFSTLEIQRTEQGDSAMYLCASSQGQGLPEAFFGQGTRLTVV.